This T cell receptor beta chain was sequenced during a study of blood T cell repertoires in COVID-19. Germline V gives CDR1 SGHKS, CDR2 YYEKEE (reference sequence). This CDR3 comprises 14 residues. V lost 0 bases to trimming and J lost 8 bases, with 14 bases between them. Clones were sequenced by immunoSEQ multiplex PCR, and TCRdb holds only the in-frame ones, with some missing. The data hold some 320,000 clones, with around 85% observed a single time. The chain has TRBV5-5 and TRBJ1-2; possible D gene TRBD1, 5 bases. The TCR comes from a human donor in a cohort sampled during active COVID-19. The material sequenced was peripheral blood. CDR3 in amino acids: CASSLAQGLYGYTF. Written as DNA, the CDR3 is TGTGCCAGCAGCTTGGCGCAGGGACTGTACGGCTACACCTTC.